The rows below give T cell receptor beta chains drawn from one sample of a study of control samples from healthy donors and cancer patients. Measured with immunoSEQ multiplex PCR; TCRdb has only the in-frame clones, and not every one. Of some 100,000 clones detected, 80% to 90% appear once; the ten largest clones hold roughly an eighth. Sequences were obtained from blood. Receptor source: a man aged 30 to 45 in good health. The CDR3 runs from the conserved cysteine through the conserved F or W. The D gene is left open where the match is weak. Where a row states a size, it is once, few, many or the class of an expanded clone; other rows omit it.

clone size: once; D gene: NA; V gene: TRBV10-2; J gene: TRBJ2-7; CDR3 protein: CASSESVGDGFGRLYF; CDR3 DNA: TGCGCCAGCAGTGAGTCGGTTGGGGACGGCTTCGGCAGGCTTTACTTC
clone size: once; D gene: TRBD1; V gene: TRBV7-8; J gene: TRBJ1-3; CDR3 protein: CASSLGQGLNLPGNTIYF; CDR3 DNA: TGTGCCAGCAGCTTAGGACAGGGGCTAAATCTTCCTGGAAACACCATATATTTT
clone size: many; D gene: NA; V gene: TRBV20-1; J gene: TRBJ1-1; CDR3 protein: CSASLGGGTEAFF; CDR3 DNA: TGCAGTGCTAGTCTCGGGGGAGGCACTGAAGCTTTCTTT
clone size: NA; D gene: NA; V gene: TRBV12-2; J gene: TRBJ1-5; CDR3 protein: CASRLVSRAQGHDQPQHF; CDR3 DNA: TGTGCAAGTCGCTTAGTCTCTCGAGCGCAGGGGCATGATCAGCCCCAGCATTTT
clone size: NA; D gene: NA; V gene: TRBV11-2; J gene: TRBJ2-7; CDR3 protein: CASSLSGGTYEQYF; CDR3 DNA: TGTGCCAGCAGCTTGAGTGGGGGAACCTACGAGCAGTACTTC
clone size: NA; D gene: TRBD1; V gene: TRBV5-4; J gene: TRBJ1-4; CDR3 protein: CASSRDSSNEKLFF; CDR3 DNA: TGTGCCAGCAGCCGGGACAGCTCTAATGAAAAACTGTTTTTT
clone size: NA; D gene: NA; V gene: TRBV3-1/TRBV3-2; J gene: TRBJ2-5; CDR3 protein: CASSQELVVRAETQYF; CDR3 DNA: TGTGCCAGCAGCCAAGAATTGGTAGTTAGGGCTGAGACCCAGTACTTC
clone size: NA; D gene: TRBD2; V gene: TRBV3-1/TRBV3-2; J gene: TRBJ2-5; CDR3 protein: CASHENSGTRETQYF; CDR3 DNA: TGTGCCAGCCATGAGAATAGCGGGACGCGGGAGACCCAGTACTTC
clone size: NA; D gene: TRBD1; V gene: TRBV28; J gene: TRBJ1-4; CDR3 protein: CASSRPTGKGPNEKLFF; CDR3 DNA: TGTGCCAGCAGTCGACCGACAGGGAAGGGGCCTAATGAAAAACTGTTTTTT
clone size: once; D gene: NA; V gene: TRBV15; J gene: TRBJ2-7; CDR3 protein: CATSRPDLGYEQYF; CDR3 DNA: TGTGCCACCAGCAGACCGGACCTCGGCTACGAGCAGTACTTC
clone size: NA; D gene: TRBD1; V gene: TRBV24-1; J gene: TRBJ2-5; CDR3 protein: CATSGGQGARETQYF; CDR3 DNA: TGTGCCACCAGTGGCGGACAGGGGGCGAGAGAGACCCAGTACTTC
clone size: NA; D gene: NA; V gene: TRBV14; J gene: TRBJ1-2; CDR3 protein: CASSLGNYGYTF; CDR3 DNA: TGTGCCAGCAGCCTGGGCAACTATGGCTACACCTTC
clone size: NA; D gene: NA; V gene: TRBV7-2; J gene: TRBJ1-2; CDR3 protein: CASNMKTNRVNGYTF; CDR3 DNA: TGTGCCAGCAACATGAAAACGAACAGGGTTAATGGCTACACCTTC
clone size: NA; D gene: NA; V gene: TRBV9; J gene: TRBJ1-6; CDR3 protein: CASSVGGGSPLHF; CDR3 DNA: TGTGCCAGCAGCGTAGGGGGCGGTTCACCCCTCCACTTT
clone size: NA; D gene: TRBD2; V gene: TRBV5-6; J gene: TRBJ2-2; CDR3 protein: CASRLAGVAAGELFF; CDR3 DNA: TGTGCCAGCAGGCTAGCGGGAGTAGCGGCCGGGGAGCTGTTTTTT
clone size: NA; D gene: NA; V gene: TRBV7-6; J gene: TRBJ2-2; CDR3 protein: CASSLVSANTGELFF; CDR3 DNA: TGTGCCAGCAGCTTAGTGTCAGCGAACACCGGGGAGCTGTTTTTT
clone size: NA; D gene: NA; V gene: TRBV27; J gene: TRBJ2-4; CDR3 protein: CASSLGRDKLAKNIQYF; CDR3 DNA: TGTGCCAGCAGTTTAGGGCGGGACAAATTAGCCAAAAACATTCAGTACTTC
clone size: once; D gene: NA; V gene: TRBV30; J gene: TRBJ2-1; CDR3 protein: CAWSDRTPPNEQFF; CDR3 DNA: TGTGCCTGGAGTGATCGGACGCCACCAAATGAGCAGTTCTTC
clone size: NA; D gene: NA; V gene: TRBV11-2; J gene: TRBJ2-5; CDR3 protein: CASSLGLRGGETQYF; CDR3 DNA: TGTGCCAGCAGCCTCGGTTTGAGGGGTGGAGAGACCCAGTACTTC
clone size: few; D gene: TRBD2; V gene: TRBV11-3; J gene: TRBJ2-1; CDR3 protein: CASSARGGSGNEQFF; CDR3 DNA: TGTGCCAGCAGCGCCCGGGGGGGCAGTGGGAATGAGCAGTTCTTC
clone size: NA; D gene: TRBD1; V gene: TRBV28; J gene: TRBJ1-4; CDR3 protein: CASSLLGGRGQEKLFF; CDR3 DNA: TGTGCCAGCAGTTTATTGGGTGGCAGGGGGCAGGAAAAACTGTTTTTT
clone size: NA; D gene: TRBD2; V gene: TRBV19; J gene: TRBJ2-3; CDR3 protein: CASSTDLGTSGSTDTQYF; CDR3 DNA: TGTGCCAGTAGTACAGACCTAGGGACTAGCGGGAGCACAGATACGCAGTATTTT
clone size: NA; D gene: TRBD2; V gene: TRBV7-2; J gene: TRBJ2-3; CDR3 protein: CASSISGSTDTQYF; CDR3 DNA: TGTGCCAGCAGTATTAGCGGGAGCACAGATACGCAGTATTTT